The 3 T cell receptor beta chains below come from one sample, sequenced in a study of cytomegalovirus exposure and HLA in healthy donors. A multiplex PCR was run with 60 Vbeta primers and 13 Jbeta primers. Clones were read by immunoSEQ multiplex PCR, and TCRdb kept only the in-frame ones, dropping some. The sample records 150,000 to 200,000 clones, roughly 80% being singletons. The specimen sequenced was PBMCs. The receptors were gathered from a woman under 30 in good health and CMV-seronegative.

The chain couples TRBV4-3 to TRBJ2-1; TRBD2 agrees at 12 bases. The CDR3 spans 20 residues. From germline, CDR1 is LGHNA and CDR2 YSLEER. The trim removed 1 base at V and 0 bases at J, leaving 10 bases unmatched. This chain's CDR3 is CASSQGTSGAELSSYNEQFF. The CDR3 DNA reads as TGCGCCAGCAGCCAAGGGACTAGCGGGGCTGAGCTGAGCTCCTACAATGAGCAGTTCTTC.

The V call is TRBV7-9, the J call TRBJ2-3; tentative D call: TRBD2 (6 bases). CDR3 size: 15 residues. Trimming left V 7 bases short and J 3 bases short, with 17 bases between. CDR1 is SEHNR and CDR2 is FQNEAQ in the germline V gene (reference sequence). CDR3 coding DNA: TGTGCCAGCAACGCGGGGCGGGATGAGACAGATACGCAGTATTTT. Protein product: CASNAGRDETDTQYF.

This clone was counted a single time. This sequence joins TRBV6-5 and TRBJ2-5; D not resolved. CDR1 is MNHEY and CDR2 is SVGAGI in the germline V gene. The CDR3 is 12 amino acids. V lost 0 bases to trimming and J lost 3 bases, with 2 bases between them. CDR3 sequence: CASSYSKETQYF. The CDR3 DNA is TGTGCCAGCAGTTACTCTAAAGAGACCCAGTACTTC.